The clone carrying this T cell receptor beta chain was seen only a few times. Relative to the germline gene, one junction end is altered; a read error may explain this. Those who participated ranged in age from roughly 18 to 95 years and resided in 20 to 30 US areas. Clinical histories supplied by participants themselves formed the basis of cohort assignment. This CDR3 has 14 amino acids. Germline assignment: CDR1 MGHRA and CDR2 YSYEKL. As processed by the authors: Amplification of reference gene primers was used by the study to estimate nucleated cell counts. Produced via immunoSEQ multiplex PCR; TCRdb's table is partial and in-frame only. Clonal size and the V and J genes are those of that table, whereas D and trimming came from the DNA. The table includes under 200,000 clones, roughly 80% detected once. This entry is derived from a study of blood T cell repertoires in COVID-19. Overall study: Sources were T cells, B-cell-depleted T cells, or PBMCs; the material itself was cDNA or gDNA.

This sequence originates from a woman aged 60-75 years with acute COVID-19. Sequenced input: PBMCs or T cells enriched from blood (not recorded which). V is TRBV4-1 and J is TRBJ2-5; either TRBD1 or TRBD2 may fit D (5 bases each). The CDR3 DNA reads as TGCGCCAGCAGGCAAGGGACGAGGGAAGAGACCCAGTACTTC. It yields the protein CASRQGTREETQYF.